This is a list of T cell receptor beta chains from one sample in a study of blood T cell repertoires in COVID-19. Generated by immunoSEQ multiplex PCR, the TCRdb table keeps only in-frame clones and is missing some. Of fewer than 85,000 clones listed, around 85% are singletons. The sample comprised peripheral blood. Receptor source: a man at least 80 years old with acute or convalescent COVID-19. CDR3s include the opening cysteine and the closing phenylalanine or tryptophan. A D gene is named only where the DNA matches it firmly. Size is omitted from some rows. Given values are once, few, many or a class for expanded clones.

d_gene: .; v_gene: TRBV5-4; j_gene: TRBJ1-4; abundance: .; CDR3nt: TGTGCCAGCAGCGATCGACAGACAACTAATGAAAAACTGTTTTTT; CDR3aa: CASSDRQTTNEKLFF
d_gene: TRBD1; v_gene: TRBV19; j_gene: TRBJ2-1; abundance: once; CDR3nt: TGTGCCAGTACCCTCAGGACAGGGCTCTCCTACAATGAGCAGTTCTTC; CDR3aa: CASTLRTGLSYNEQFF
d_gene: TRBD2; v_gene: TRBV10-3; j_gene: TRBJ2-1; abundance: .; CDR3nt: TGTGCCATCAGTGAGTTAGCGGGAGTCGTAGAGCAGTTCTTC; CDR3aa: CAISELAGVVEQFF
d_gene: TRBD1; v_gene: TRBV24-1; j_gene: TRBJ2-5; abundance: .; CDR3nt: TGTGCCACCAGTGATTTCCGGACAGGCTTAACGGGGGAGACCCAGTACTTC; CDR3aa: CATSDFRTGLTGETQYF
d_gene: .; v_gene: TRBV20-1; j_gene: TRBJ2-7; abundance: .; CDR3nt: TGCAGTGCTAGACTAGCCCGGCAGTACTTC; CDR3aa: CSARLARQYF
d_gene: TRBD1; v_gene: TRBV25-1; j_gene: TRBJ2-3; abundance: .; CDR3nt: TGTGCCAGCAGAGGGACAGGGACAGATACGCAGTATTTT; CDR3aa: CASRGTGTDTQYF
d_gene: TRBD1; v_gene: TRBV4-1; j_gene: TRBJ1-6; abundance: .; CDR3nt: TGCGCCAGCAGCCTTCTAGGGGGAGGACAGGGGAATAGTTATAATTCACCCCTCCACTTT; CDR3aa: CASSLLGGGQGNSYNSPLHF
d_gene: TRBD1; v_gene: TRBV11-2; j_gene: TRBJ2-7; abundance: .; CDR3nt: TGTGCCAGCAGCGCGGCCAGGGGGATCACCTACGAGCAGTACTTC; CDR3aa: CASSAARGITYEQYF
d_gene: TRBD1; v_gene: TRBV5-1; j_gene: TRBJ2-5; abundance: .; CDR3nt: TGCGCCAGCAGGCAGGGGGTTGAAGAGACCCAGTACTTC; CDR3aa: CASRQGVEETQYF
d_gene: .; v_gene: TRBV6-4; j_gene: TRBJ2-1; abundance: .; CDR3nt: TGTGCCAGCAGTGCAGAGGAGTACCACAATGAGCAGTTCTTC; CDR3aa: CASSAEEYHNEQFF
d_gene: .; v_gene: TRBV7-9; j_gene: TRBJ2-4; abundance: .; CDR3nt: TGTGCCAGCAGCTTAAATGACTTCCCGGCCAAAAACATTCAGTACTTC; CDR3aa: CASSLNDFPAKNIQYF
d_gene: .; v_gene: TRBV5-1; j_gene: TRBJ2-2; abundance: .; CDR3nt: TGCGCCAGCAGCGCAGACCAGGGGACCACCGGGGAGCTGTTTTTT; CDR3aa: CASSADQGTTGELFF